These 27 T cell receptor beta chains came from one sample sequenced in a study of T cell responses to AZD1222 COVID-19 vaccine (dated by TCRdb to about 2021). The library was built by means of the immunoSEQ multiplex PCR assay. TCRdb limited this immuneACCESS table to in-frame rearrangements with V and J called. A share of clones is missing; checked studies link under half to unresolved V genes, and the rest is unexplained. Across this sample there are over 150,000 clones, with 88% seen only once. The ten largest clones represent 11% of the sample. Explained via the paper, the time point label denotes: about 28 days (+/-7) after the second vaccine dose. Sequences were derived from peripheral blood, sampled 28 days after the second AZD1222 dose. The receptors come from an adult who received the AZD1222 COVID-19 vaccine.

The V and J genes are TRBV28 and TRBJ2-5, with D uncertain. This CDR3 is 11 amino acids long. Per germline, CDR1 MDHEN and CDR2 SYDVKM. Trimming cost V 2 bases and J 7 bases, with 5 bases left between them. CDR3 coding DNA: TGTGCCAGCAGTTTACCGGGGACCCAGTACTTC. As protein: CASSLPGTQYF. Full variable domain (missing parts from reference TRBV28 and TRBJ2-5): DVKVTQSSRYLVKRTGEKVFLECVQDMDHENMFWYRQDPGLGLRLIYFSYDVKMKEKGDIPEGYSVSREKKERFSLILESASTNQTSMYLCASSLPGTQYFGPGTRLLVL.

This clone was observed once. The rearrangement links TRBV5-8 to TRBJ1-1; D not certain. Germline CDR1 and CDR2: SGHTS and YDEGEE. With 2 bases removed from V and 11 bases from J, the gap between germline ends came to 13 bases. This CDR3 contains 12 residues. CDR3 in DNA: TGTGCCAGCAGCTTTCGACGGCCGGGGGCTTTCTTT. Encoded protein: CASSFRRPGAFF.

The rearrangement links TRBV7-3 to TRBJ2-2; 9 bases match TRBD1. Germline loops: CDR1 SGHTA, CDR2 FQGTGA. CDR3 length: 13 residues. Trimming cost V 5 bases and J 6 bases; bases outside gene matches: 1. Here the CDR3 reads CASSRQGAGELFF. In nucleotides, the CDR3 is TGTGCCAGCAGCCGACAGGGGGCCGGGGAGCTGTTTTTT.

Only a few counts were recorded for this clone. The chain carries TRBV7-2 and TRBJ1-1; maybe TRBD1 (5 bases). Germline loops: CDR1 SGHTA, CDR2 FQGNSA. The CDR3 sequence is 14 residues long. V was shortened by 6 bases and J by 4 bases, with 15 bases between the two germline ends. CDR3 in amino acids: CASSLQGSVTEAFF. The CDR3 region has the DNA TGTGCCAGCAGTCTTCAGGGATCCGTCACTGAAGCTTTCTTT.

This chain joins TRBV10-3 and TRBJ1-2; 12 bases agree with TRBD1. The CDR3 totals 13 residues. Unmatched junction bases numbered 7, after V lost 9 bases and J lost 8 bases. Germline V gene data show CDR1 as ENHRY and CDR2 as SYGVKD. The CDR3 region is CAMGGTGGDGYTF. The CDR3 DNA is TGTGCCATGGGTGGGACAGGGGGCGACGGCTACACCTTC.

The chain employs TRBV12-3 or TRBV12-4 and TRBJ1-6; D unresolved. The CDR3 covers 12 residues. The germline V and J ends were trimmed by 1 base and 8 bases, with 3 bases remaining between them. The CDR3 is CASSLDYSPLHF. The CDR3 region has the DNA TGTGCCAGCAGTTTAGACTATTCACCCCTCCACTTT.

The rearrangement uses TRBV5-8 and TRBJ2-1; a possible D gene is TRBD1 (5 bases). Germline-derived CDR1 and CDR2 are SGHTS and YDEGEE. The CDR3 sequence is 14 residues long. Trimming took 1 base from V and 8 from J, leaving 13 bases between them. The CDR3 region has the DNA TGTGCCAGCAGCTTGAGGCTCAGGGTCGATGAGCAGTTCTTC. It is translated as CASSLRLRVDEQFF.

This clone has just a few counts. The CDR3 protein is CASRLGGRPFF. The DNA for the CDR3 is TGTGCCAGCAGGCTAGGGGGGAGACCGTTCTTC. The chain combines TRBV11-2 with TRBJ2-1, with D tentatively TRBD1 or TRBD2 (6 bases each). The CDR3 length is 11 residues. The V and J ends lost 6 bases and 15 bases respectively, with 15 bases between them. Germline V gene data show CDR1 as SGHAT and CDR2 as FQNNGV.

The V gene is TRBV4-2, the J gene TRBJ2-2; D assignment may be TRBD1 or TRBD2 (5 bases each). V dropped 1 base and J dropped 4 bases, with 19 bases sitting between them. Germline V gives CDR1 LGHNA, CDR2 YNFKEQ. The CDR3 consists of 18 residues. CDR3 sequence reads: CASSQVGTPSGGTGELFF. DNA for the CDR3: TGTGCCAGCAGCCAAGTGGGGACCCCCTCCGGAGGCACCGGGGAGCTGTTTTTT.

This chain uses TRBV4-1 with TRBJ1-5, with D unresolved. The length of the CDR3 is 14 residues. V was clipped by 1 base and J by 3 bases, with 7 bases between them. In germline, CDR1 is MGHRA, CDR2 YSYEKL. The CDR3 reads CASSQARDNQPQHF. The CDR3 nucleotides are TGCGCCAGCAGCCAAGCGAGGGACAATCAGCCCCAGCATTTT.

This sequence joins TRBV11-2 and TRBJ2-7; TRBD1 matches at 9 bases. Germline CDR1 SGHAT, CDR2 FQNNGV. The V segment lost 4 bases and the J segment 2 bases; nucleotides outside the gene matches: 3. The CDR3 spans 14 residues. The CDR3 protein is CASSSRQGAYEQYF. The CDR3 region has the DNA TGTGCCAGCAGCTCCCGACAGGGGGCCTACGAGCAGTACTTC. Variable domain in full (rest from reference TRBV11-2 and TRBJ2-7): EAGVAQSPRYKIIEKRQSVAFWCNPISGHATLYWYQQILGQGPKLLIQFQNNGVVDDSQLPKDRFSAERLKGVDSTLKIQPAKLEDSAVYLCASSSRQGAYEQYFGPGTRLTVT.

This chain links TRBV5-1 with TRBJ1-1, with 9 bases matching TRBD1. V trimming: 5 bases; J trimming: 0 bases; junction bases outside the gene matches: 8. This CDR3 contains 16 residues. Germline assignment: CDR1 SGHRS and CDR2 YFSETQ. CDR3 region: CASRLTGGMLNTEAFF. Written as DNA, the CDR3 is TGCGCCAGCAGACTAACAGGGGGCATGTTGAACACTGAAGCTTTCTTT.

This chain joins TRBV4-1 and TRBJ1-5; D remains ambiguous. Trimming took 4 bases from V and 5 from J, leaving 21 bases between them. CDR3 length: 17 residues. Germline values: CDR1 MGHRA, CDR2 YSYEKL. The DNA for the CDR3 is TGCGCCAGCAGCCCACAAGCTGAGGGTCCCCCATATCAGCCCCAGCATTTT. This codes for CASSPQAEGPPYQPQHF.

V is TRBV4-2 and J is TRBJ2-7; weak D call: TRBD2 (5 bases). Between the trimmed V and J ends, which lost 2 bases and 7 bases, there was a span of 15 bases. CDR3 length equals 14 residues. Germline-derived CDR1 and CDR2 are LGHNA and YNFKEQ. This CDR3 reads CASSQFLQPGEQYF. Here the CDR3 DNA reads TGTGCCAGCAGCCAATTCCTGCAGCCGGGAGAGCAGTACTTC.

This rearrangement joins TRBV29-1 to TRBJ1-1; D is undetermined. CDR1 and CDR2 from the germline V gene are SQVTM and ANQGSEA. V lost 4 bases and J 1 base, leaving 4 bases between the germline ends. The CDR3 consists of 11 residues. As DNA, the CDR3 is TGCAGCGTTGCCAGGAACACTGAAGCTTTCTTT. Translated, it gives CSVARNTEAFF.

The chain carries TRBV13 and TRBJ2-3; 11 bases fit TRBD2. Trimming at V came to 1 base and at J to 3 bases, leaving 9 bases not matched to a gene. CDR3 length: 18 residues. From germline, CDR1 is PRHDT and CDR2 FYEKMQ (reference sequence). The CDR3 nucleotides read TGTGCCAGCAGCTTAGCAGAGAGGCGACTAGCGGGGACAGATACGCAGTATTTT. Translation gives CASSLAERRLAGTDTQYF.

CDR3 residues: CASSLGPANEKLFF. The CDR3 region has the DNA TGTGCCAGCAGCTTAGGTCCGGCTAATGAAAAACTGTTTTTT. This chain links TRBV7-2 with TRBJ1-4; D not certain. The germline V gene has CDR1 SGHTA and CDR2 FQGNSA. The CDR3 has 14 amino acids. Trimming took 1 base from V and 3 from J, leaving 6 bases between them. The full variable domain, in which reference TRBV7-2 and TRBJ1-4 provide the parts outside the CDR3, is GAGVSQSPSNKVTEKGKDVELRCDPISGHTALYWYRQSLGQGLEFLIYFQGNSAPDKSGLPSDRFSAERTGGSVSTLTIQRTQQEDSAVYLCASSLGPANEKLFFGSGTQLSVL.

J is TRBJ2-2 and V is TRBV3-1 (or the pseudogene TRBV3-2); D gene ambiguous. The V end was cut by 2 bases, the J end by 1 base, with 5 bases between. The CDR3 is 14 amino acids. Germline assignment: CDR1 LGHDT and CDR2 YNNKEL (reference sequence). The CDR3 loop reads CASSQTVNTGELFF. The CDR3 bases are TGTGCCAGCAGCCAAACGGTGAACACCGGGGAGCTGTTTTTT.

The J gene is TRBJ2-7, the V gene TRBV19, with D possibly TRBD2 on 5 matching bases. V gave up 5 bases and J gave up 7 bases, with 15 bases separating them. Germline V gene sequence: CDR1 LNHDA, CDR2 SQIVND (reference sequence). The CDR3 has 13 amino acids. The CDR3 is CASSATPRVEQYF. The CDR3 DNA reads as TGTGCCAGTAGTGCCACCCCGAGGGTGGAGCAGTACTTC.

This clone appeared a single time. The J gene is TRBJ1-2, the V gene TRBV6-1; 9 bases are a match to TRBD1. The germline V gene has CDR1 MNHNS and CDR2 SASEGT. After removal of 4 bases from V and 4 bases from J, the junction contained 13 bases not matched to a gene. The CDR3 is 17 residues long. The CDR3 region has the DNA TGTGCCAGCAGTGTACGGACCGCTATGGGACAGGGCTATGGCTACACCTTC. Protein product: CASSVRTAMGQGYGYTF.

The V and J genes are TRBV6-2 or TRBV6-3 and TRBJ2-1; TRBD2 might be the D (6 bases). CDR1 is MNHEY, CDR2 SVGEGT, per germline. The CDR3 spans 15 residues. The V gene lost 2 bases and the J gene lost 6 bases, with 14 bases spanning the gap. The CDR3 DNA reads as TGTGCCAGCAGTTACCAATGGAGTAGCGGCAATGAGCAGTTCTTC. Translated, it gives CASSYQWSSGNEQFF.

The CDR3, as DNA: TGCGCCAGCAGCTTGGGATACGGTAATTGGGCTTTCTTT. This encodes CASSLGYGNWAFF. The rearrangement links TRBV5-1 to TRBJ1-1; no firm D call. This CDR3 has 13 residues. Germline V gene sequence: CDR1 SGHRS, CDR2 YFSETQ. Trimming pared 0 bases from V and 11 bases from J, leaving 14 bases between.

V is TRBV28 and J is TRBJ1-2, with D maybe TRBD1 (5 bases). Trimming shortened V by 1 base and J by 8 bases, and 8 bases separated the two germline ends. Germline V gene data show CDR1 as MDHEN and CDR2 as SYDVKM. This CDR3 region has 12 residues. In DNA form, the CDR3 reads TGTGCCAGCAGTTTATCAGGGCAGGGCTACACCTTC. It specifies CASSLSGQGYTF.

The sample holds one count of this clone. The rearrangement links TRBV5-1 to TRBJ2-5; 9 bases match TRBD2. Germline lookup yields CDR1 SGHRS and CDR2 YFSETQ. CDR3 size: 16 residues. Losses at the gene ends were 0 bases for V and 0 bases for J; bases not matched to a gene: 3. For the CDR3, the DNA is TGCGCCAGCAGCTTGGGGCTAGCGGGGAACCAAGAGACCCAGTACTTC. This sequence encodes CASSLGLAGNQETQYF.

CDR3 DNA sequence: TGTGCCAGCAGCGTGCAGGGACTAGCCGTTGCAGATACGCAGTATTTT. It codes for CASSVQGLAVADTQYF. V gene TRBV9 combines with J gene TRBJ2-3; 9 bases agree with TRBD2. The germline CDR1 and CDR2 sequences are SGDLS and YYNGEE. Unmatched junction bases numbered 8, after V lost 2 bases and J lost 4 bases. The CDR3 totals 16 residues.

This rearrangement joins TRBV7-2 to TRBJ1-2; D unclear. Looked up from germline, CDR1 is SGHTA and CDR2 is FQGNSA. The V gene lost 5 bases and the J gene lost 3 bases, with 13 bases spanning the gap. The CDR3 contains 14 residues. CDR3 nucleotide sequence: TGTGCCAGCAGCCCGAGCCGGGCGTACTATGGCTACACCTTC. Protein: CASSPSRAYYGYTF.

Here the CDR3 DNA reads TGTGCCAGCAGCACTCGACAGGGGGAGGACACTGAAGCTTTCTTT. It encodes CASSTRQGEDTEAFF. The chain couples TRBV7-2 to TRBJ1-1; TRBD1 agrees at 9 bases. The CDR3 extends over 15 amino acids. Germline CDR1 and CDR2: SGHTA and FQGNSA. V lost 5 bases, J lost 3 bases, and 7 bases stayed unmatched.